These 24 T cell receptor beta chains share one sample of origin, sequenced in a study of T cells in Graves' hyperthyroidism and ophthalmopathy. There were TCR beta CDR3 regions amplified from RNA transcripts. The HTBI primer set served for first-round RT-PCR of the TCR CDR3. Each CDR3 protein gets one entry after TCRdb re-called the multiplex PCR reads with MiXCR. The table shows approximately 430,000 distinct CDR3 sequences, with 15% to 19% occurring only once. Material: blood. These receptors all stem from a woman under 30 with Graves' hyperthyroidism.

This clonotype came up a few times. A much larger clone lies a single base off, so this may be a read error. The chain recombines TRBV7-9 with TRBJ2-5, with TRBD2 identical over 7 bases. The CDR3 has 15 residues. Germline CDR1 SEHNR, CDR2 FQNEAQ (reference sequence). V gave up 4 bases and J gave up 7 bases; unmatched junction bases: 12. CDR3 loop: CASSSSPGGMATQYF. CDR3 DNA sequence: TGTGCCAGCAGCTCCAGCCCGGGGGGTATGGCGACCCAGTACTTC.

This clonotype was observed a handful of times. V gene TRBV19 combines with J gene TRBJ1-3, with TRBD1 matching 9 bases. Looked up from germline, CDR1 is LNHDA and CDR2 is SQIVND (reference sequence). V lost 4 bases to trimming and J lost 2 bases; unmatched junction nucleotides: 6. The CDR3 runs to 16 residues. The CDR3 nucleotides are TGTGCCAGTAGTAAGGACAGGGGCGGACCTGGAAACACCATATATTTT. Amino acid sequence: CASSKDRGGPGNTIYF.

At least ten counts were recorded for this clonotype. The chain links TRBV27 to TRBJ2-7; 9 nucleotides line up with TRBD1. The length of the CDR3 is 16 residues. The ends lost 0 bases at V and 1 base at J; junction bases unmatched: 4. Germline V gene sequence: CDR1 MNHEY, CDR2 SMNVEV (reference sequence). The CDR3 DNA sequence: TGTGCCAGCAGTTTATCGAGGACAGGGGCTTCCTACGAGCAGTACTTC. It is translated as CASSLSRTGASYEQYF.

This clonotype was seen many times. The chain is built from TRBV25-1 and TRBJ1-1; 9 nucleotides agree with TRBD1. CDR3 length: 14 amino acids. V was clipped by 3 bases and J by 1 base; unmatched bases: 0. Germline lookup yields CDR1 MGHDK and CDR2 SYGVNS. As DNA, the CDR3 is TGTGCCAGCAGTGAGGGACAGGGGAACACTGAAGCTTTCTTT. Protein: CASSEGQGNTEAFF.

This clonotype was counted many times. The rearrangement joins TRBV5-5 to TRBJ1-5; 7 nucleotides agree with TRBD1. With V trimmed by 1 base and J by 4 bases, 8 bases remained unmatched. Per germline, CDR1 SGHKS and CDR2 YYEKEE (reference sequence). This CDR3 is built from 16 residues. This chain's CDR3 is CASSLNPRGGNQPQHF. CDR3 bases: TGTGCCAGCAGCTTGAATCCCAGGGGGGGGAATCAGCCCCAGCATTTT.

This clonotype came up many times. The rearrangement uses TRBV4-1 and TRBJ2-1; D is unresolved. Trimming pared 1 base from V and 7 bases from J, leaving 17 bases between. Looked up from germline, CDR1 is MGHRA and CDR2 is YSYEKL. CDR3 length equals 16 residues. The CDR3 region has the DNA TGCGCCAGCAGCCAAGCGTCTTACGCCGACCTGAATGAGCAGTTCTTC. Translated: CASSQASYADLNEQFF.

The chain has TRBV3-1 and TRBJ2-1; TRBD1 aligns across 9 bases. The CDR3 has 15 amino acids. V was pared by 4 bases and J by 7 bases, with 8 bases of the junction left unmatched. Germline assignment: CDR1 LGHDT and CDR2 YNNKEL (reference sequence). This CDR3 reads CASSPAGTGLNEQFF. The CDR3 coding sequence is TGTGCCAGCAGCCCAGCAGGGACAGGGTTAAATGAGCAGTTCTTC.

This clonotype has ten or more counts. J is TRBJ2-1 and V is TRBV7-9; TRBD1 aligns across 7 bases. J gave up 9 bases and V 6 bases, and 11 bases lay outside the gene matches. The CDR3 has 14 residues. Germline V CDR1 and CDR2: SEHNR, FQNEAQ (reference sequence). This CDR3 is CASSHTGDWSEQFF. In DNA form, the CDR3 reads TGTGCCAGCAGTCATACAGGGGATTGGAGTGAGCAGTTCTTC.

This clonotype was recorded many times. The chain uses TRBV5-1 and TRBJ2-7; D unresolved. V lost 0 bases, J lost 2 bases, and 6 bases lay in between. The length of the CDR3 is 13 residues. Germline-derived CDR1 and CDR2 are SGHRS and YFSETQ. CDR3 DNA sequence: TGCGCCAGCAGCTTGGCAGCGCCCTACGAGCAGTACTTC. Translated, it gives CASSLAAPYEQYF. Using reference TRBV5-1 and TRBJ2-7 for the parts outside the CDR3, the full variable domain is KAGVTQTPRYLIKTRGQQVTLSCSPISGHRSVSWYQQTPGQGLQFLFEYFSETQRNKGNFPGRFSGRQFSNSRSEMNVSTLELGDSALYLCASSLAAPYEQYFGPGTRLTVT.

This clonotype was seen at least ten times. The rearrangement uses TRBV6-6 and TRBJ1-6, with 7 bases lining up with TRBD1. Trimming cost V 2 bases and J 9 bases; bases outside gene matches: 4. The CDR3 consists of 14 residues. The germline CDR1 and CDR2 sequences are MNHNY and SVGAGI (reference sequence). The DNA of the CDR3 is TGTGCCAGCAGTTACGGAGACAGGGTTTCACCCCTCCACTTT. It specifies CASSYGDRVSPLHF.

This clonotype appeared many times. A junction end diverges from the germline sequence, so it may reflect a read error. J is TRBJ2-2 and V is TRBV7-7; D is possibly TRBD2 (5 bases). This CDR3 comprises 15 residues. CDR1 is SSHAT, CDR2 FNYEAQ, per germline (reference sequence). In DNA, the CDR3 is TGTGCTAGCAGCTTAGAGGGTACGGACACCGGGGAGCTGTTTTTT. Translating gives CASSLEGTDTGELFF.

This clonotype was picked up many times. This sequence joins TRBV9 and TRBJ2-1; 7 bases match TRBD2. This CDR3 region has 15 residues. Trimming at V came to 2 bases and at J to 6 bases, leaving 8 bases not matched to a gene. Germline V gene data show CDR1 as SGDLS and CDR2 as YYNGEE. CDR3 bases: TGTGCCAGCAGCGTTAATGTGGGACTATCCAATGAGCAGTTCTTC. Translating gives CASSVNVGLSNEQFF.

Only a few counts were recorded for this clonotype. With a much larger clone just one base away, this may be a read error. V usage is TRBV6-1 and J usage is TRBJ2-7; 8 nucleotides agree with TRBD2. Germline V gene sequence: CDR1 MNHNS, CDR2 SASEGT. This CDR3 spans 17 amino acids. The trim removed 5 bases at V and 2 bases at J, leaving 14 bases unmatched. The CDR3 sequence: CASSRRPSGRAPYEQYF. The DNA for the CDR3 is TGTGCCAGCAGTCGCCGCCCCAGCGGGAGAGCCCCCTACGAGCAGTACTTC.

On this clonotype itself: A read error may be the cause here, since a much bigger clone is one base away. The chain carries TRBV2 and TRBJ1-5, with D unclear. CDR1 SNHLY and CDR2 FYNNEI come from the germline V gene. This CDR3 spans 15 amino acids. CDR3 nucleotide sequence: TGTGCCAGCAGTGAACCAGACTTTAGCGATCAGCCCCAGCATTTT. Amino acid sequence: CASSEPDFSDQPQHF.

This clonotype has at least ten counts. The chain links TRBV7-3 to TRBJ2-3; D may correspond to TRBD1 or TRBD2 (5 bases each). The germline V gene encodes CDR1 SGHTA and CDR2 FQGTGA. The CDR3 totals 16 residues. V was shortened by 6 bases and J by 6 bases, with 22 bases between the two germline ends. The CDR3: CASSISSVGTHDTQYF. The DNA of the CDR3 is TGTGCCAGCAGTATTTCCTCGGTCGGGACCCATGATACGCAGTATTTT.

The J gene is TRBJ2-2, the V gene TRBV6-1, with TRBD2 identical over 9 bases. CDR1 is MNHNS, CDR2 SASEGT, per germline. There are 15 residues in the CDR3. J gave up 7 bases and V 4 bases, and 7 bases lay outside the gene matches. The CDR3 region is CASSVLAGAGGELFF. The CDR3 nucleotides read TGTGCCAGCAGTGTCTTAGCGGGAGCGGGCGGGGAGCTGTTTTTT.

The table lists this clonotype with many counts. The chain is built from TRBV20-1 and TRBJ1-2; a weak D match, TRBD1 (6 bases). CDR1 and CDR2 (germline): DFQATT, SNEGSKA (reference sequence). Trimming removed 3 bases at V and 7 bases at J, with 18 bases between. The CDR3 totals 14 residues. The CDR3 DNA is TGCAGTGCTAGGTCAACAGGGTATCTGTTTGGCTACACCTTC. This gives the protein CSARSTGYLFGYTF.

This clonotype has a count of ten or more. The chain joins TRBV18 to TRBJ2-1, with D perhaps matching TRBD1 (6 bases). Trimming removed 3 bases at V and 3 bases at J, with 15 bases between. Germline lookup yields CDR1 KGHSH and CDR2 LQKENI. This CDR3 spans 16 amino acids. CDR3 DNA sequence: TGTGCCAGCTCACCCTTAGCCGGGACACTCTACAATGAGCAGTTCTTC. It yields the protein CASSPLAGTLYNEQFF.

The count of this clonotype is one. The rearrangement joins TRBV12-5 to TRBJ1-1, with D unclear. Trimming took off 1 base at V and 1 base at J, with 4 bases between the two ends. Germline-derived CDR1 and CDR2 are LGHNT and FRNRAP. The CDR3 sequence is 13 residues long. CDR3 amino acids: CASGLEENTEAFF. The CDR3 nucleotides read TGTGCTAGTGGTTTGGAGGAGAACACTGAAGCTTTCTTT.

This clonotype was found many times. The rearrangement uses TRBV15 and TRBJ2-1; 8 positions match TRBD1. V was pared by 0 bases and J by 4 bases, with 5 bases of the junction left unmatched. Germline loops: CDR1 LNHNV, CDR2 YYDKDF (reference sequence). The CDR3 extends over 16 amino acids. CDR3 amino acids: CATSRDSGTGYNEQFF. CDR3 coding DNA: TGTGCCACCAGCAGAGATAGTGGGACAGGTTACAATGAGCAGTTCTTC.

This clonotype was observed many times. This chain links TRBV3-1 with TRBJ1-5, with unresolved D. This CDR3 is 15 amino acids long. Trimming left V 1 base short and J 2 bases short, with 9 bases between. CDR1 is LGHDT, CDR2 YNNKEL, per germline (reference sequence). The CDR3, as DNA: TGTGCCAGCAGCCAAGGCGAAGGGCGCAATCAGCCCCAGCATTTT. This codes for CASSQGEGRNQPQHF.

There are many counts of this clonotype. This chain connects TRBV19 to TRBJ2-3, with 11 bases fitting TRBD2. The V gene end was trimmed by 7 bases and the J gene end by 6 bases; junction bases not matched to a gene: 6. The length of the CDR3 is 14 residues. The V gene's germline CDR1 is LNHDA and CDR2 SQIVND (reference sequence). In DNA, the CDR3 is TGTGCCAGTACGGGGGCTAGCGGGAGGGATACGCAGTATTTT. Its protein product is CASTGASGRDTQYF.

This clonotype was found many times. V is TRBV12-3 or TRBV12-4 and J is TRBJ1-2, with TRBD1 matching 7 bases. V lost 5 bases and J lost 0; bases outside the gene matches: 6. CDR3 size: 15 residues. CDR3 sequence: CASSVGTETNYGYTF. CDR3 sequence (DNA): TGTGCCAGCAGTGTCGGGACAGAAACTAACTATGGCTACACCTTC.

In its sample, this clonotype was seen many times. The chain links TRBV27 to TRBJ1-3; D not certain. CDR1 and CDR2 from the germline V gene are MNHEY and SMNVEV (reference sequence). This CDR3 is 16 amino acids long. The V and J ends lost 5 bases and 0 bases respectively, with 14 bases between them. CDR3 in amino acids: CASSPRARPSGNTIYF. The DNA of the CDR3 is TGTGCCAGCAGTCCTAGGGCCAGGCCCTCTGGAAACACCATATATTTT.